The 13 T cell receptor beta chains below come from one sample, sequenced in a study of post-analysis software for immune sequencing data. General observations from the study: Patients carried four or five TRBV segments more frequently than controls did, and TRBV5-6, TRBV5-1 and TRBV20-1 were among them.

Their antigen targets remain unknown. Unique molecular identifiers tagged the TCR beta cDNA libraries. Using its own MiXCR run on the PCR reads, TCRdb lists one record per CDR3 protein. This table has about 820,000 distinct CDR3 sequences, around 50% appearing once. Specimen: blood. These receptors all stem from a girl between 10 and 17 years old with multiple sclerosis.

The chain links TRBV13 to TRBJ2-1; unclear D gene. The CDR3 is 14 amino acids. Trimming stripped 6 bases from V and 0 bases from J, with 9 bases between. Germline V CDR1 and CDR2: PRHDT, FYEKMQ (reference sequence). CDR3 DNA: TGTGCCAGCAGAAGCGTCTCCTCCTACAATGAGCAGTTCTTC. It specifies CASRSVSSYNEQFF. Supplemented by reference TRBV13 and TRBJ2-1, the full variable domain reads AAGVIQSPRHLIKEKRETATLKCYPIPRHDTVYWYQQGPGQDPQFLISFYEKMQSDKGSIPDRFSAQQFSDYHSELNMSSLELGDSALYFCASRSVSSYNEQFFGPGTRLTVL.

In its sample, this clonotype was seen a few times. The rearrangement joins TRBV4-1 to TRBJ2-5; weak D call: TRBD1 (7 bases). This CDR3 region has 17 residues. Trimming shortened V by 4 bases and J by 3 bases, and 21 bases separated the two germline ends. Germline V CDR1 and CDR2: MGHRA, YSYEKL. The CDR3 nucleotides are TGCGCCAGCAGCCTAGAGGGGGCGGGAACTTTTAAAGAGACCCAGTACTTC. Encoded protein: CASSLEGAGTFKETQYF.

J is TRBJ1-5 and V is TRBV18, with 9 bases fitting TRBD1. The V gene end was trimmed by 6 bases and the J gene end by 4 bases; junction bases not matched to a gene: 10. Germline-derived CDR1 and CDR2 are KGHSH and LQKENI. This CDR3 is built from 16 residues. The CDR3 nucleotides read TGTGCCAGCTCGACCGGGACAGGGAGTTTGAATCAGCCCCAGCATTTT. Its translation: CASSTGTGSLNQPQHF. Using reference TRBV18 and TRBJ1-5 for the parts outside the CDR3, the full variable domain is NAGVMQNPRHLVRRRGQEARLRCSPMKGHSHVYWYRQLPEEGLKFMVYLQKENIIDESGMPKERFSAEFPKEGPSILRIQQVVRGDSAAYFCASSTGTGSLNQPQHFGDGTRLSIL.

The genes are TRBV2 and TRBJ1-4; D not resolved. Between the trimmed V and J ends, which lost 3 bases and 8 bases, there was a span of 1 base. Germline CDR1 is SNHLY and CDR2 is FYNNEI. The CDR3 spans 10 residues. The CDR3 bases are TGTGCCAGCAGTGACGAAAAACTGTTTTTT. Residues: CASSDEKLFF.

This rearrangement joins TRBV20-1 to TRBJ2-3, with 8 bases aligning to TRBD2. With 6 bases clipped from V and 0 bases from J, the junction kept 8 bases outside the gene matches. Germline V gene sequence: CDR1 DFQATT, CDR2 SNEGSKA (reference sequence). CDR3 size: 15 residues. CDR3 DNA: TGCAGTGCACCAAAGCGGGAGACTAGCACAGATACGCAGTATTTT. Translating gives CSAPKRETSTDTQYF.

Of note for this clonotype: A read error may explain this, as a much larger clone is one base away. The V call is TRBV12-3 or TRBV12-4, the J call TRBJ2-7; 11 bases match TRBD1. Trimming cost V 3 bases and J 5 bases; bases outside gene matches: 3. The length of the CDR3 is 14 residues. CDR3 amino acids: CASSFRTGGHEQYF. Written as DNA, the CDR3 is TGTGCCAGCAGTTTCCGGACAGGGGGCCACGAGCAGTACTTC.

In its sample, this clonotype was seen a few times. The gene calls are TRBV5-1 and TRBJ2-5; tentatively, D is TRBD2 (6 bases). Germline V CDR1 and CDR2: SGHRS, YFSETQ. CDR3 length equals 14 residues. Trimming removed 6 bases at V and 2 bases at J, with 14 bases between. CDR3 bases: TGCGCCAGCAAGGCGGGGCGGAGTCAAGAGACCCAGTACTTC. This translates into CASKAGRSQETQYF.

This clonotype came up once. CDR3 residues: CASSETTPGQALNTEAFF. CDR3 sequence (DNA): TGTGCCAGCAGCGAGACGACACCGGGACAGGCCCTGAACACTGAAGCTTTCTTT. The genes are TRBV7-9 and TRBJ1-1; TRBD1 agrees at 8 bases. The J segment lost 0 bases and the V segment lost 5 bases, leaving 14 bases of the junction unmatched. CDR3 length: 18 amino acids. Germline CDR1 SEHNR, CDR2 FQNEAQ (reference sequence).

The chain links TRBV6-2 or TRBV6-3 to TRBJ2-5, with 7 bases aligning to TRBD1. This CDR3 spans 14 amino acids. Germline V gene data show CDR1 as MNHEY and CDR2 as SVGEGT. Trimming at V came to 6 bases and at J to 2 bases, leaving 6 bases not matched to a gene. The CDR3 bases are TGTGCCAGCAGGACAGGGACCCATCAAGAGACCCAGTACTTC. Encoded protein: CASRTGTHQETQYF.

The chain carries TRBV7-9 and TRBJ1-2; unclear D gene. V lost 4 bases and J 3 bases, leaving 18 bases between the germline ends. The CDR3 has 16 residues. Per germline, CDR1 SEHNR and CDR2 FQNEAQ (reference sequence). CDR3 bases: TGTGCCAGCAGCTCCACATACGAATCAATCGACTATGGCTACACCTTC. The encoded protein is CASSSTYESIDYGYTF. Full variable domain (missing parts from reference TRBV7-9 and TRBJ1-2): DTGVSQNPRHKITKRGQNVTFRCDPISEHNRLYWYRQTLGQGPEFLTYFQNEAQLEKSRLLSDRFSAERPKGSFSTLEIQRTEQGDSAMYLCASSSTYESIDYGYTFGSGTRLTVV.

This clonotype was counted between two and nine times. The rearrangement links TRBV29-1 to TRBJ2-2; D is possibly TRBD1 (6 bases). This CDR3 has 13 amino acids. Per germline, CDR1 SQVTM and CDR2 ANQGSEA. V gave up 3 bases and J gave up 3 bases, with 8 bases separating them. The CDR3 spells CSVDRGHTGELFF. Written as DNA, the CDR3 is TGCAGCGTTGACAGGGGACACACCGGGGAGCTGTTTTTT.

The chain is built from TRBV5-6 and TRBJ2-5; 8 bases map to TRBD1. There are 15 residues in the CDR3. V shed 0 bases and J 10 bases; nucleotides not matched to a gene: 11. The germline CDR1 and CDR2 sequences are SGHDT and YYEEEE. As DNA, the CDR3 is TGTGCCAGCAGCTTGGCCGGACAGGGTCAAGAGGGCCAGTACTTC. Its protein product is CASSLAGQGQEGQYF.

The chain joins TRBV6-1 to TRBJ1-1, with 10 bases fitting TRBD1. The CDR3 contains 18 residues. CDR1 and CDR2 from the germline V gene are MNHNS and SASEGT. With V trimmed by 7 bases and J by 6 bases, 20 bases remained unmatched. CDR3 sequence: CASTKNFGQGQGMPEAFF. In nucleotides, the CDR3 is TGTGCCAGCACCAAAAACTTTGGGCAGGGACAGGGGATGCCTGAAGCTTTCTTT.